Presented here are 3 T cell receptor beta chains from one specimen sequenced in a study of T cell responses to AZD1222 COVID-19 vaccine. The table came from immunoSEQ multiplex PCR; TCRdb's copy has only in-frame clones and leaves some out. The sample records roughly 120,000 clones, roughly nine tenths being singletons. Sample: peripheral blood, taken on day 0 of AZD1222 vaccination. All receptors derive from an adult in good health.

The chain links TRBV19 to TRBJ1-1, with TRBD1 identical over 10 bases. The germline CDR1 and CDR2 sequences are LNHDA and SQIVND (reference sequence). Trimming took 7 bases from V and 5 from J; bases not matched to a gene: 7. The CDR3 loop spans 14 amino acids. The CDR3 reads CASILGQGGTEAFF. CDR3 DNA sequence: TGTGCCAGTATCCTCGGACAGGGGGGTACTGAAGCTTTCTTT.

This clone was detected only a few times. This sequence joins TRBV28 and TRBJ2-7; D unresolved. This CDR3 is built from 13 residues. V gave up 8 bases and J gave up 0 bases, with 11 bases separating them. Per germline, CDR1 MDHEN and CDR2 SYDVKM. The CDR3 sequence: CASRPFLSYEQYF. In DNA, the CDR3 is TGTGCCAGCCGTCCCTTTCTCTCCTACGAGCAGTACTTC.

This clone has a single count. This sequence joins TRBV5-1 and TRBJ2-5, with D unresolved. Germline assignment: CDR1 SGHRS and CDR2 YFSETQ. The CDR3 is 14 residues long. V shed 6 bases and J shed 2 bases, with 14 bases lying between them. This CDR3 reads CASNQSPAQETQYF. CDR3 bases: TGCGCCAGCAACCAGTCACCGGCACAAGAGACCCAGTACTTC. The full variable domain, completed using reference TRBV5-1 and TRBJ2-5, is KAGVTQTPRYLIKTRGQQVTLSCSPISGHRSVSWYQQTPGQGLQFLFEYFSETQRNKGNFPGRFSGRQFSNSRSEMNVSTLELGDSALYLCASNQSPAQETQYFGPGTRLLVL.